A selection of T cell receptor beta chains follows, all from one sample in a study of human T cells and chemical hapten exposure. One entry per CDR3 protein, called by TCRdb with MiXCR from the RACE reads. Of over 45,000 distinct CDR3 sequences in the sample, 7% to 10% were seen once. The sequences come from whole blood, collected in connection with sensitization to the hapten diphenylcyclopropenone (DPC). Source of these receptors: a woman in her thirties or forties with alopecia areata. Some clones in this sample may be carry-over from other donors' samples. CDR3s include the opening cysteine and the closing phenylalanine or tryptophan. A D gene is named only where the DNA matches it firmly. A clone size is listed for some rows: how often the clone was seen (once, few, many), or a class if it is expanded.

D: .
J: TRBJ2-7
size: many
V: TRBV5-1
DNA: TGCGCCAGCAGCTTCGGCACATACGAGCAGTACTTC
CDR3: CASSFGTYEQYF

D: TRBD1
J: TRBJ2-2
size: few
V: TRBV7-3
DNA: TGTGCCAGCAGCCCGCACGGGACAGGCAGTTTTAACACCGGGGAGCTGTTTTTT
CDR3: CASSPHGTGSFNTGELFF

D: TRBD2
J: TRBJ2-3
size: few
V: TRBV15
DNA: TGTGCCACCAGCAGAGCCGGCGGGGGGGTCAGGTATTTT
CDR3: CATSRAGGGVRYF

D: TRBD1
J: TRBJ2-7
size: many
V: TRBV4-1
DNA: TGCGCCAGCAGCCAGCCCGACAGGGCCGAGCAGTACTTC
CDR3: CASSQPDRAEQYF

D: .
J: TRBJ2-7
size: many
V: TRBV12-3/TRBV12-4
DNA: TGTGCCAGCAGTCCTGGACCGAGCTACGAGCAGTACTTC
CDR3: CASSPGPSYEQYF

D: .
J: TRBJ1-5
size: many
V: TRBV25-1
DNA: TGTGCCAGCAGTGAACCCGGGACTAGCAATCAGCCCCAGCATTTT
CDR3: CASSEPGTSNQPQHF

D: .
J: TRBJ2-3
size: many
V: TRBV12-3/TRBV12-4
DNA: TGTGCCAGTGCGTTTGGGGGCACAGATACGCAGTATTTT
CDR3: CASAFGGTDTQYF

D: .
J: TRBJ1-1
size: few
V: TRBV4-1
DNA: TGCGCCAGCAGCTCCCCGGGAGGGCAGAACACTGAAGCTTTCTTT
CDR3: CASSSPGGQNTEAFF

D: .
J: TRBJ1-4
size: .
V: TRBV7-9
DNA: TGTGCCAGCAGCTTTAGCCAGGGCTTAAATGAAAAACTGTTTTTT
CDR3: CASSFSQGLNEKLFF

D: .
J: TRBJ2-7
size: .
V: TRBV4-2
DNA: TGTGCCAGCAGCCAACCTACCGCCGGGTTGTACCACGAGCAGTACTTC
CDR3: CASSQPTAGLYHEQYF

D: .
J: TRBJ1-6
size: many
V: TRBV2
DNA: TGTGCCAGCAGTGTGCGGGGCCCGGCTGAAAATTCACCCCTCCACTTT
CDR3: CASSVRGPAENSPLHF

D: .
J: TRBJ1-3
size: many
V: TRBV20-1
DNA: TGCAGTGCGAGGGCGGGGTTATCTGGAAACACCATATATTTT
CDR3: CSARAGLSGNTIYF

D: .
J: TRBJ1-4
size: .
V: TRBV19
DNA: TGTGCCAGTAGTTGGAGAGGCACTAATGAAAAACTGTTTTTT
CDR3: CASSWRGTNEKLFF

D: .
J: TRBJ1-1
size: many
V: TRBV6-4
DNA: TGTGCCAGCAGTGACTCTTCGGAAAACACTGAAGCTTTCTTT
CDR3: CASSDSSENTEAFF

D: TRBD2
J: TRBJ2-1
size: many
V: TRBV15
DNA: TGTGCCACCAGCAGCCTTAGCGGGGGGGGTTACAATGAGCAGTTCTTC
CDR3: CATSSLSGGGYNEQFF

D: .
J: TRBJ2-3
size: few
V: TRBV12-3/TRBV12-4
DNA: TGTGCCAGCAGTCCGAACAGGCCAGATACGCAGTATTTT
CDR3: CASSPNRPDTQYF

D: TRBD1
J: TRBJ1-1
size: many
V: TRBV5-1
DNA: TGCGCCAGCAGCTTTGCGACAGGGGAGTGGACTGAAGCTTTCTTT
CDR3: CASSFATGEWTEAFF

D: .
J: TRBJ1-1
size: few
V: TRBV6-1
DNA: TGTGCCAGCAGTCTGGGGACGGTGAACACTGAAGCTTTCTTT
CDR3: CASSLGTVNTEAFF

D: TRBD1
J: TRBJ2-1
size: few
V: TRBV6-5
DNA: TGTGCCAGGGCCGAGGGACAGGTCGGTGAGCAGTTCTTC
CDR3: CARAEGQVGEQFF

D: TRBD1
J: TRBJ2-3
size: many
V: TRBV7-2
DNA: TGTGCCACCCTAGACAGGGTGGGGACAGATACGCAGTATTTT
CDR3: CATLDRVGTDTQYF

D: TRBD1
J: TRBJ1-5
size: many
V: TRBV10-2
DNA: TGCGCCAGCAGTGAGTCAGGGGGCGCGGTTCAGCCCCAGCATTTT
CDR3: CASSESGGAVQPQHF

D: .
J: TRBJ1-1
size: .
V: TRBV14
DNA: TGTGCCAGCAGCCAAGATTATTCGGGATCTGAAGCTTTCTTT
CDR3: CASSQDYSGSEAFF

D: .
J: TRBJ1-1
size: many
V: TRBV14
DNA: TGTGCCAGCAGCCTCCACGGGGAAGTCGGCACTGAAGCTTTCTTT
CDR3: CASSLHGEVGTEAFF

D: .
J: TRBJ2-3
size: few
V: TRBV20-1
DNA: TGCAGTGCTAGAGTATCCAGTCCCACGCAGTATTTT
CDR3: CSARVSSPTQYF

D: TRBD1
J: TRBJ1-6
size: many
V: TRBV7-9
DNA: TGTGCCAGCAAGGGCCTGGGACAGGGGAATTCACCCCTCCACTTT
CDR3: CASKGLGQGNSPLHF

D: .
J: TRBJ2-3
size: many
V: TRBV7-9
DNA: TGTGCCAGCAGCTTAGGAGTCTTGGGGGCCGAAGGAGATACGCAGTATTTT
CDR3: CASSLGVLGAEGDTQYF

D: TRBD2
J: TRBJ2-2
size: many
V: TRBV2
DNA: TGTGCCAGCAGTGACCTAGGACTAGAAACTAACAAGAACACCGGGGAGCTGTTTTTT
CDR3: CASSDLGLETNKNTGELFF

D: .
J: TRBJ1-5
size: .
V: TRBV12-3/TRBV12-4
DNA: TGTGCCAGCAGTGTACAGGGTGAGGGACAGCCCCAGCATTTT
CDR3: CASSVQGEGQPQHF

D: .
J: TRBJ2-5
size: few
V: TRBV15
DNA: TGTGCCACCAGCAGCGAAGAATTGGCGGGGGCCCACAGGGGGACCCAGTACTTC
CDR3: CATSSEELAGAHRGTQYF

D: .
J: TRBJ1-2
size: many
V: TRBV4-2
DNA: TGTGCCAGCAGCCAAGATGGGACACCCTATGGCTACACCTTC
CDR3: CASSQDGTPYGYTF

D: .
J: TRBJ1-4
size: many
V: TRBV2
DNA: TGTGCCAGCAGTGTTGGAAGCCTGTATAAACGATTT
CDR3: CASSVGSLYKRF

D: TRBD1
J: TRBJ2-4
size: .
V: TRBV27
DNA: TGTGCCAGCAGCACAGGGGTTAGTGGCATTCAGTACTTC
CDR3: CASSTGVSGIQYF

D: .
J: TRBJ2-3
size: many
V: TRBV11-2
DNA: TGTGCCAGCAGCTTCCACAGGGATACGCAGTATTTT
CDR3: CASSFHRDTQYF

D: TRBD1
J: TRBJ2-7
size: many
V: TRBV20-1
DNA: TGCAGTGCTAGAGGGGACAGGGGGCGCGAGCAGTACTTC
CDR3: CSARGDRGREQYF

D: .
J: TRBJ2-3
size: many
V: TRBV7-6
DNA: TGTGCCAGCAGCTTAGCGGCAGACACAGATACGCAGTATTTT
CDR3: CASSLAADTDTQYF

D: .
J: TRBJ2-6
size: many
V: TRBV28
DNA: TGTGCCAGCAGTTTATTCTCGACCGGGGCCAACGTCCTGACTTTC
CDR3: CASSLFSTGANVLTF

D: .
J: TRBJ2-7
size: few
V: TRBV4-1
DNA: TGCGCCAGCAGCCAAGATAGGGCCTTGGAGCAGTACTTC
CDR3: CASSQDRALEQYF

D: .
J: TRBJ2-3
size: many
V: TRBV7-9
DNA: TGTGCCAGCAGATTACGGGGGCCCCAAGCGGATACGCAGTATTTT
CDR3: CASRLRGPQADTQYF

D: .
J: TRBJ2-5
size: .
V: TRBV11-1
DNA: TGTGCCAGCAGCTTAGGGGGCCGGTGGGAGACCCAGTACTTC
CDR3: CASSLGGRWETQYF

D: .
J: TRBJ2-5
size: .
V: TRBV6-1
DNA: TGTGCCAGCAGTGAACCGCCCCCGGGGTCGACCCAGTACTTC
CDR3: CASSEPPPGSTQYF

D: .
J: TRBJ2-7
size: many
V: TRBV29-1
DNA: TGCAGCGTTGTACCGTCGCCTATAGGATCTGGAAAATTTGAGTACTTC
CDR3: CSVVPSPIGSGKFEYF

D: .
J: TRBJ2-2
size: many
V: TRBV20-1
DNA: TGCAGTGTCAGGGGGGTTGCCGGGGAGCTGTTTTTT
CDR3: CSVRGVAGELFF

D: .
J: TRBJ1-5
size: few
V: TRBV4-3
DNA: TGCGCCAGCAGCCAAGATTCCGGTGACAATCAGCCCCAGCATTTT
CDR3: CASSQDSGDNQPQHF

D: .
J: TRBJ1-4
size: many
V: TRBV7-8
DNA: TGTGCCAGCAGCTTACTGACGAATGGGGCCCTACTGTTTTTT
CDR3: CASSLLTNGALLFF

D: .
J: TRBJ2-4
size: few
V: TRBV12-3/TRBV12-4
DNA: TGTGCCAGCAGTTTAGGAGCCTTCTTAGCCAAAAACATTCAGTACTTC
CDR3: CASSLGAFLAKNIQYF

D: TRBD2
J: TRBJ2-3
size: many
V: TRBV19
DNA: TGTGCCAGTAGTCCCGCGGGACTAGCGGGGGGCTCAGATACGCAGTATTTT
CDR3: CASSPAGLAGGSDTQYF

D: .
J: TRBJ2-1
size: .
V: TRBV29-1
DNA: TGCAGCCTTGGGAGGACCACGGCTGAGCAGTTCTTC
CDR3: CSLGRTTAEQFF

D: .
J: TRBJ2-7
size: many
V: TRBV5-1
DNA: TGCGCCAGCAGCTTGGAGGGGAGAGGAAGATCCTACGAGCAGTACTTC
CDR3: CASSLEGRGRSYEQYF

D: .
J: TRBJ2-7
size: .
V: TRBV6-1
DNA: TGTGCCAGCAGTGAAATGGATGGGGGTTTCTACGAGCAGTACTTC
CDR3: CASSEMDGGFYEQYF

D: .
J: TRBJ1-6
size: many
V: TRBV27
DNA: TGTGCCAGCAGTTTAAAACGGGCGAGTTCACCCCTCCACTTT
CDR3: CASSLKRASSPLHF

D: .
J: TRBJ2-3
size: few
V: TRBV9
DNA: TGTGCCAGCAGCGTAGCTACTGGCGGGGGCACAGATACGCAGTATTTT
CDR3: CASSVATGGGTDTQYF

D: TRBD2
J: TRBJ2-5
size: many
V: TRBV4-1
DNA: TGCGCCAGCAGCCAAGATTACAGCGGGGGGTGGGCCCAGTACTTC
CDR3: CASSQDYSGGWAQYF

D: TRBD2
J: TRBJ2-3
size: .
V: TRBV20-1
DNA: TGCAGTGCTTTGGCCGGGGGGGGAGATACGCAGTATTTT
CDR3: CSALAGGGDTQYF

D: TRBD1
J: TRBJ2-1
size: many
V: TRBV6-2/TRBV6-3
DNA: TGTGCCAGCAATTCCGACAGGGTAACCTACAATGAGCAGTTCTTC
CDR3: CASNSDRVTYNEQFF

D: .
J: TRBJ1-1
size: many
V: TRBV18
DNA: TGTGCCAGCTCACCCGGAGACAGATTGAACACTGAAGCTTTCTTT
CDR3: CASSPGDRLNTEAFF

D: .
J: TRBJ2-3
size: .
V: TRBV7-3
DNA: TGTGCCAGCAGCCCCAGGACGAGATTATTCCCAGATACGCAGTATTTT
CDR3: CASSPRTRLFPDTQYF

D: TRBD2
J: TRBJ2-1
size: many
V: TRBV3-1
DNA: TGTGCCAGCAGCCAAACGGGGGGGCTCGTCAATGAGCAGTTCTTC
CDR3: CASSQTGGLVNEQFF

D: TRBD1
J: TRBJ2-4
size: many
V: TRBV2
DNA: TGTGCCAGCAGAGCCGGGACAGGGGGATCCAACATTCAGTACTTC
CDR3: CASRAGTGGSNIQYF